The present T cell receptor (beta chain) was sequenced within a study of blood T cell repertoires in COVID-19. CDR3 size: 16 residues. V shed 5 bases, J shed 1 base, and the junction held 9 bases outside the gene matches. The V gene's germline CDR1 is LNHDA and CDR2 SQIVND (reference sequence). The method was immunoSEQ multiplex PCR; TCRdb's version includes in-frame clones alone and lacks a portion of them. The sample has 110,000 to 150,000 clones, roughly 76% seen once. The specimen sequenced was peripheral blood. The rearrangement joins TRBV19 to TRBJ1-2, with 8 nucleotides matching TRBD1. This clonotype originated in a man at least 80 years old with acute or convalescent COVID-19. In DNA, the CDR3 is TGTGCCAGTAGTCCGGGACAGGAGAAAGTTAACTATGGCTACACCTTC. Its protein product is CASSPGQEKVNYGYTF.